This T cell receptor beta chain was captured by sequencing in a study of blood T cell repertoires in COVID-19. Study overall: The samples span acute and convalescent COVID-19 from the United States, Italy and Spain. PBMCs, B-cell-depleted T cells, or T cells provided the cDNA or gDNA that made up the material.

The V gene lost 5 bases and the J gene lost 6 bases, with 20 bases spanning the gap. This CDR3 region has 16 residues. Germline CDR1 LNHDA, CDR2 SQIVND (reference sequence). TCRdb's copy holds only in-frame clones and misses some; the assay was immunoSEQ multiplex PCR. This sample has some 400,000 clones, with around 90% found just once. Sequencing was performed on peripheral blood. The chain links TRBV19 to TRBJ2-1; possibly TRBD1 for D (6 bases). This sequence was found in a man younger than 30 with active or convalescent COVID-19. In DNA, the CDR3 is TGTGCCAGTAGTCCCTCCGGACAGTTTTTTGCCAATGAGCAGTTCTTC. It codes for CASSPSGQFFANEQFF. Combining the CDR3 with reference TRBV19 and TRBJ2-1 gives the whole variable domain DGGITQSPKYLFRKEGQNVTLSCEQNLNHDAMYWYRQDPGQGLRLIYYSQIVNDFQKGDIAEGYSVSREKKESFPLTVTSAQKNPTAFYLCASSPSGQFFANEQFFGPGTRLTVL.